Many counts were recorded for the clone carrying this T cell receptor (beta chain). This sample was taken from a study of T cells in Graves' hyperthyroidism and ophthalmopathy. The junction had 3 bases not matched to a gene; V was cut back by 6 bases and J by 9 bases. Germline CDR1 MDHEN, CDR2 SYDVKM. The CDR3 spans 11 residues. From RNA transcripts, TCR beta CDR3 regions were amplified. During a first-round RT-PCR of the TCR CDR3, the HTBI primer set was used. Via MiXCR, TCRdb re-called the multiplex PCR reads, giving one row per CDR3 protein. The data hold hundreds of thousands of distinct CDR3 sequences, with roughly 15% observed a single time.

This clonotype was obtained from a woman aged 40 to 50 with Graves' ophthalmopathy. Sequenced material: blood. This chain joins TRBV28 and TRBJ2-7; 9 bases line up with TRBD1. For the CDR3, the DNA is TGTGCCAGCAGAGGGGACAGGGCGCAGTACTTC. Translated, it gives CASRGDRAQYF.